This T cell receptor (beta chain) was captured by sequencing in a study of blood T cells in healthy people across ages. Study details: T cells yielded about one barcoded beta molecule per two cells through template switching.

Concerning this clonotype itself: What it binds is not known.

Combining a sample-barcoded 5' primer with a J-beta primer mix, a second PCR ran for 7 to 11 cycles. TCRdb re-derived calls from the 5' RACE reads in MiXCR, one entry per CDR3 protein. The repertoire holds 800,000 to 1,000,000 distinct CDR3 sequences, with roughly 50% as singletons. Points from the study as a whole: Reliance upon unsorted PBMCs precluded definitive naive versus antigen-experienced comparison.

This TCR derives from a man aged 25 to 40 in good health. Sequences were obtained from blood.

The CDR3 DNA sequence: TGTGCCAGCAGTGACCCTAATCGGATCAAAAACATTCAGTACTTC. Residues: CASSDPNRIKNIQYF. The chain uses TRBV2 and TRBJ2-4; D not certain. With 3 bases removed from V and 3 bases from J, the gap between germline ends came to 12 bases. The V gene's germline CDR1 is SNHLY and CDR2 FYNNEI. This CDR3 spans 15 amino acids.